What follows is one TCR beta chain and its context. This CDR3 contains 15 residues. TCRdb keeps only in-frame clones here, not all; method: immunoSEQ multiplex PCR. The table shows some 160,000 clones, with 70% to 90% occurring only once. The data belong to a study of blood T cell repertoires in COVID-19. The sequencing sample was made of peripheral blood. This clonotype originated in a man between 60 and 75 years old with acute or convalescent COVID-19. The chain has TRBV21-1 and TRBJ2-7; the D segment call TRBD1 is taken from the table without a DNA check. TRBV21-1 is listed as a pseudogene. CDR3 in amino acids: CASSYRDRGSYEQYF. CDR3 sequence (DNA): TGTGCCAGCAGCTACCGGGACAGGGGGTCCTACGAGCAGTACTTC.